This T cell receptor beta chain is from a study of neurological immune-mediated disorders. This clonotype was detected many times. TCRdb itself ran the 5' RACE reads through MiXCR, one entry per CDR3 protein. The data contain about 82,000 distinct CDR3 sequences, just over 2.5% of them singletons. Germline-derived CDR1 and CDR2 are DFQATT and SNEGSKA (reference sequence). The CDR3 has 13 amino acids. Between the trimmed V and J ends, which lost 8 bases and 7 bases, there was a span of 20 bases. This chain links TRBV20-1 with TRBJ1-1, with D possibly being TRBD1 (6 bases). The source is a woman aged 30 to 39 with multiple sclerosis. Input material: PBMCs. The DNA for the CDR3 is TGCAGTATAGCCGGGAGGGGGGTCGGTGAAGCTTTCTTT. This codes for CSIAGRGVGEAFF.